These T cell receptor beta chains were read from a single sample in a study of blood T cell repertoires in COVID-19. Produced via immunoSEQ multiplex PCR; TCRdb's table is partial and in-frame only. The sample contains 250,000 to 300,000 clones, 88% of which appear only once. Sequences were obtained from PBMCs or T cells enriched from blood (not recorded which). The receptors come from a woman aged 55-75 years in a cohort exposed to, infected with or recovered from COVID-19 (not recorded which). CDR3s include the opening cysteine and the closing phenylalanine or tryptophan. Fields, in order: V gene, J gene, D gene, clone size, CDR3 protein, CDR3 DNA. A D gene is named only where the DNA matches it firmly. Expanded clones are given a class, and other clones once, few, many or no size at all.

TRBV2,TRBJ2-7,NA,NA,CASKEEVEQYF,TGTGCCAGCAAAGAGGAGGTCGAGCAGTACTTC
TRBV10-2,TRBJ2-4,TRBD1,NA,CASSESRQGKNIQYF,TGCGCCAGCAGTGAGTCGAGACAGGGGAAAAACATTCAGTACTTC
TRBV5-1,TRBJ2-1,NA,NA,CASSLTGGGASEQFF,TGCGCCAGCAGCCTGACCGGTGGTGGAGCCAGTGAGCAGTTCTTC
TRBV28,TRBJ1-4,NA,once,CASSRPRGPLEKLFF,TGTGCCAGCAGTCGGCCACGAGGGCCCTTAGAAAAACTGTTTTTT
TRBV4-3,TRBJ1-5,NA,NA,CASSQDGPGFSPQPQHF,TGCGCCAGCAGCCAAGATGGTCCGGGGTTTTCGCCCCAGCCCCAGCATTTT
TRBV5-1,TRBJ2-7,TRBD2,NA,CASSSGTSGTGEQYF,TGCGCCAGCAGCTCCGGGACTAGCGGGACGGGCGAGCAGTACTTC
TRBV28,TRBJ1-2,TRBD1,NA,CASSPLGTGNYGYTF,TGTGCCAGCAGTCCATTGGGGACAGGAAACTATGGCTACACCTTC
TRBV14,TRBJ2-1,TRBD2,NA,CASSSTSGPYNEQFF,TGTGCCAGCAGCTCCACTAGCGGCCCTTACAATGAGCAGTTCTTC
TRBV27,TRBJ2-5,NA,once,CASGGSKKTQYF,TGTGCCAGCGGGGGGTCTAAAAAGACCCAGTACTTC
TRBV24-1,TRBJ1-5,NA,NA,CATSDSRALNQPQHF,TGTGCCACCAGTGATTCCAGGGCCCTTAATCAGCCCCAGCATTTT
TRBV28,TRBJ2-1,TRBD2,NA,CASSPPGLAGNNEQFF,TGTGCCAGCAGTCCCCCCGGGCTAGCGGGCAACAATGAGCAGTTCTTC
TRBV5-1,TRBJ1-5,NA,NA,CASSLDRDQPQHF,TGCGCCAGCAGCTTGGACAGGGATCAGCCCCAGCATTTT
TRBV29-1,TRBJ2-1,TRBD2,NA,CSVGPSSGRADEQFF,TGCAGCGTTGGCCCTTCTAGCGGGAGGGCCGACGAGCAGTTCTTC
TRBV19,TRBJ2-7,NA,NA,CASSARLGIGEQYF,TGTGCCAGTAGCGCGAGACTAGGCATAGGCGAGCAGTACTTC
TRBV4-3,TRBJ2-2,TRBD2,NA,CASSQGGLAGETGELFF,TGCGCCAGCAGCCAAGGAGGGCTAGCGGGAGAGACCGGGGAGCTGTTTTTT
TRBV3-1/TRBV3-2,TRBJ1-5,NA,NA,CASSQSGANNQPQHF,TGTGCCAGCAGCCAATCAGGGGCCAACAATCAGCCCCAGCATTTT
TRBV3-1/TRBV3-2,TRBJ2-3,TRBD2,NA,CASSQDLRLADPGGPDTQYF,TGTGCCAGCAGCCAAGATCTTCGCCTAGCGGACCCTGGAGGGCCAGATACGCAGTATTTT
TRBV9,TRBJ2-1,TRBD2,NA,CASSVRAGVSNEQFF,TGTGCCAGCAGCGTACGGGCGGGAGTTAGCAATGAGCAGTTCTTC